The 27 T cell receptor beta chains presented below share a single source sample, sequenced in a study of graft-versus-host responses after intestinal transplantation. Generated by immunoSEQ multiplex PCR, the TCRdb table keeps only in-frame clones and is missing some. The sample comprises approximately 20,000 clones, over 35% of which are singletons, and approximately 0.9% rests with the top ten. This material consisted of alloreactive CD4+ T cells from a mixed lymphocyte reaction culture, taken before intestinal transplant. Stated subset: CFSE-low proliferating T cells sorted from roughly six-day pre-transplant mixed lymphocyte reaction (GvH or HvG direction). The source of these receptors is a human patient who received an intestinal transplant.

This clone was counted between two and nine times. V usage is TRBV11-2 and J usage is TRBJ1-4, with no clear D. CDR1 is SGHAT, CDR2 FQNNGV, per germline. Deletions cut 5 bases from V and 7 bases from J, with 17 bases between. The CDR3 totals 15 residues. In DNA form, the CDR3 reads TGTGCCAGCAGCAGGAACGGGGTAGAGAGTGAAAAACTGTTTTTT. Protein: CASSRNGVESEKLFF.

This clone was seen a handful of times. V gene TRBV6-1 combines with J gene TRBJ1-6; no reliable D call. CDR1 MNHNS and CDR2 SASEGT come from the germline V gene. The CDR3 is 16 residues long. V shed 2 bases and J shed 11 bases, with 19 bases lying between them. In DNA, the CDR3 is TGTGCCAGCAGTGAATTCTCACCGGGGAGAGGGACACCCCTCCACTTT. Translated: CASSEFSPGRGTPLHF.

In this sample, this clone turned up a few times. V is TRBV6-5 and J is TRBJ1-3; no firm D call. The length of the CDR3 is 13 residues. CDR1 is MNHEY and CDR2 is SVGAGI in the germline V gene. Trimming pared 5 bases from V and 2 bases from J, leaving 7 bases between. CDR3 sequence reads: CASSREAGNTIYF. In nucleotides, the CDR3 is TGTGCCAGCAGTCGGGAGGCTGGAAACACCATATATTTT.

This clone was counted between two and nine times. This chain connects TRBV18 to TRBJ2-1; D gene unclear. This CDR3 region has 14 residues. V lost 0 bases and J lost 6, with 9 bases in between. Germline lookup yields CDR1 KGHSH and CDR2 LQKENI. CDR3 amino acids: CASSPPMVFNEQFF. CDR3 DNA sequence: TGTGCCAGCTCACCACCTATGGTGTTCAATGAGCAGTTCTTC.

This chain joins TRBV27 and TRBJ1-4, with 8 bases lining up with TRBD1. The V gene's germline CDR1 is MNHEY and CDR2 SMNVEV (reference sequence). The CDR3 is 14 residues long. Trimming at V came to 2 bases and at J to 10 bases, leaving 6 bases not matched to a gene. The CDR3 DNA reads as TGTGCCAGCAGTTTAGGGACAGGCCCTCGAAAACTGTTTTTT. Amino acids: CASSLGTGPRKLFF. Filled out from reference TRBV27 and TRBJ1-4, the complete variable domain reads EAQVTQNPRYLITVTGKKLTVTCSQNMNHEYMSWYRQDPGLGLRQIYYSMNVEVTDKGDVPEGYKVSRKEKRNFPLILESPSPNQTSLYFCASSLGTGPRKLFFGSGTQLSVL.

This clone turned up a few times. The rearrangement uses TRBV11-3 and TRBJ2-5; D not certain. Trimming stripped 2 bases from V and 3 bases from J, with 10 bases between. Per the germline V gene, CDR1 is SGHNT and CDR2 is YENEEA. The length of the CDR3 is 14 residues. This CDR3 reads CASSLNIQEETQYF. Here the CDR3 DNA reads TGTGCCAGCAGCTTAAATATCCAGGAAGAGACCCAGTACTTC.

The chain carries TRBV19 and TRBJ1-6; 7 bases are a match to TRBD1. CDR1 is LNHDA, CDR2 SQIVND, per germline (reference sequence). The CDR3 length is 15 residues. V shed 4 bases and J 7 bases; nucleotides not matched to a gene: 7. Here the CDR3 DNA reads TGTGCCAGTAGTAGCCGACAGGGAAGGAATTCACCCCTCCACTTT. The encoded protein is CASSSRQGRNSPLHF.

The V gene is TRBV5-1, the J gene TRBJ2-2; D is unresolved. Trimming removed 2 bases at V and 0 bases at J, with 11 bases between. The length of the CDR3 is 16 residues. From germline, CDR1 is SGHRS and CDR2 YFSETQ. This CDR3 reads CASSLSRLANTGELFF. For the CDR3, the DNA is TGCGCCAGCAGCTTAAGCAGACTGGCGAACACCGGGGAGCTGTTTTTT. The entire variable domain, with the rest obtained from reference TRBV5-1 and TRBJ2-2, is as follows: KAGVTQTPRYLIKTRGQQVTLSCSPISGHRSVSWYQQTPGQGLQFLFEYFSETQRNKGNFPGRFSGRQFSNSRSEMNVSTLELGDSALYLCASSLSRLANTGELFFGEGSRLTVL.

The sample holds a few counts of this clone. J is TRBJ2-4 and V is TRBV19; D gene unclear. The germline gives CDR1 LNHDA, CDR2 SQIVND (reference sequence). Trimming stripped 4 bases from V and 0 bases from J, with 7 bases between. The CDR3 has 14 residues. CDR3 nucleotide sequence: TGTGCCAGTAGTACAATATTAGCCAAAAACATTCAGTACTTC. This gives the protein CASSTILAKNIQYF. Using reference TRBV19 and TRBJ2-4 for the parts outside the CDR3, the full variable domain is DGGITQSPKYLFRKEGQNVTLSCEQNLNHDAMYWYRQDPGQGLRLIYYSQIVNDFQKGDIAEGYSVSREKKESFPLTVTSAQKNPTAFYLCASSTILAKNIQYFGAGTRLSVL.

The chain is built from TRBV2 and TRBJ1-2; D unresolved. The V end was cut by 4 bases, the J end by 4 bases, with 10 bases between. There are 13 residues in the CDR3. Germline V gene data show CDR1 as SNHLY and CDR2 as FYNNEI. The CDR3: CASSVRGAYGYTF. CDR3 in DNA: TGTGCCAGCAGTGTCCGGGGTGCCTATGGCTACACCTTC.

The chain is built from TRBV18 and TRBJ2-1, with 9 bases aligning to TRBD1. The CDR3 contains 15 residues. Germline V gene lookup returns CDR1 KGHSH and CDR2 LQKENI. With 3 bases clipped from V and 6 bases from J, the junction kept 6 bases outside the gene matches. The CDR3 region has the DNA TGTGCCAGCTCACCCCGGGGACAGGGACCCAATGAGCAGTTCTTC. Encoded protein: CASSPRGQGPNEQFF.

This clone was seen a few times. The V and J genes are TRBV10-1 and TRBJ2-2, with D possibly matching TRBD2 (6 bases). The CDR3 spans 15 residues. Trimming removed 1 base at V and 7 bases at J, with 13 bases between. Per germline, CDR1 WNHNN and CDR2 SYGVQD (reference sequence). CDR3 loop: CASSEWGSGLGELFF. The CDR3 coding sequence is TGCGCCAGCAGTGAGTGGGGTAGCGGACTCGGGGAGCTGTTTTTT.

DNA for the CDR3: TGTGCCAGCAGCTTGGTGCTGAACACTGAAGCTTTCTTT. Amino acid sequence: CASSLVLNTEAFF. J is TRBJ1-1 and V is TRBV5-6; the D is unclear. This CDR3 has 13 residues. The germline gives CDR1 SGHDT, CDR2 YYEEEE. Trimming pared 0 bases from V and 0 bases from J, leaving 3 bases between.

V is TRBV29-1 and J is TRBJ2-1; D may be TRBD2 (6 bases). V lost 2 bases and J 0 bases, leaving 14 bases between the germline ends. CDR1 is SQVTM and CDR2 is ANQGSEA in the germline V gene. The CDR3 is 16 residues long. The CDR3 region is CSVERDFLSSYNEQFF. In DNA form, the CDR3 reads TGCAGCGTTGAAAGGGACTTCCTAAGCTCCTACAATGAGCAGTTCTTC.

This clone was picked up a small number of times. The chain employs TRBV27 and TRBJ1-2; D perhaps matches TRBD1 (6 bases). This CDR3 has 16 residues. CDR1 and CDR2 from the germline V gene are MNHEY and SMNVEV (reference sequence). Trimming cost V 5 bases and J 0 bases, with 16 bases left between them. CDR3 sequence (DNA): TGTGCCAGCAGTCCCGGGACACGCTCCCCTAACTATGGCTACACCTTC. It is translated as CASSPGTRSPNYGYTF.

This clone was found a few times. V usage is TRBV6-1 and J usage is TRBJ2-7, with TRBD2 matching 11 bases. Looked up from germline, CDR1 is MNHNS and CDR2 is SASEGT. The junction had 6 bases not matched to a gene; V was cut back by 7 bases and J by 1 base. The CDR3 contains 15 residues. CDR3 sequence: CASTPTSGVSYEQYF. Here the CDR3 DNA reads TGTGCCAGCACCCCGACTAGCGGGGTTTCCTACGAGCAGTACTTC.

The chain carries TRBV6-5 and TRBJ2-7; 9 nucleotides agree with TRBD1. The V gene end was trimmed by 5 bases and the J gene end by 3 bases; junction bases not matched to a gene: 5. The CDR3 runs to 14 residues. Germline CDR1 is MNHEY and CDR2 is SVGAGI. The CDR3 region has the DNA TGTGCCAGCAGTGGGAGGGACAGGGTCTACGAGCAGTACTTC. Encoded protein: CASSGRDRVYEQYF.

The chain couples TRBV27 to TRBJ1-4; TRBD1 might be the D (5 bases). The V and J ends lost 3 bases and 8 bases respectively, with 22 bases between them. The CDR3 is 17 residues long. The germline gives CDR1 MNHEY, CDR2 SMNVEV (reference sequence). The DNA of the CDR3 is TGTGCCAGCAGTTTCTCGGCCCGGGGGGGAAGTGGGGAAAAACTGTTTTTT. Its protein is CASSFSARGGSGEKLFF.

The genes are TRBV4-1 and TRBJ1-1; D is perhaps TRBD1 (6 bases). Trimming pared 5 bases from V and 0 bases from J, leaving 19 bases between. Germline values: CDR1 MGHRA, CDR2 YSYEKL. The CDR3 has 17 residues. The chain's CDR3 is CASSRTSGTLMNTEAFF. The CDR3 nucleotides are TGCGCCAGCAGCAGGACCTCCGGGACACTAATGAACACTGAAGCTTTCTTT.

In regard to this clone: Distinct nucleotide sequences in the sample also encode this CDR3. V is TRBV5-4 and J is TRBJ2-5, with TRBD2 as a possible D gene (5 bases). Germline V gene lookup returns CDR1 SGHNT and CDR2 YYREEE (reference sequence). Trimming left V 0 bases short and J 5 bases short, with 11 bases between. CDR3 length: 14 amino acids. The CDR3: CASSLAPGGETQYF. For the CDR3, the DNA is TGTGCCAGCAGCTTGGCCCCGGGCGGGGAGACCCAGTACTTC.

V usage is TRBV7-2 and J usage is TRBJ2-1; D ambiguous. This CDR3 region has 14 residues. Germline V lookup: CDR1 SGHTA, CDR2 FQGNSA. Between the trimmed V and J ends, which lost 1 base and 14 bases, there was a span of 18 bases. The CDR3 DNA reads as TGTGCCAGCAGCTTAGGAGTAGGTCTCCGAAGGAAGTTCTTC. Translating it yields CASSLGVGLRRKFF.

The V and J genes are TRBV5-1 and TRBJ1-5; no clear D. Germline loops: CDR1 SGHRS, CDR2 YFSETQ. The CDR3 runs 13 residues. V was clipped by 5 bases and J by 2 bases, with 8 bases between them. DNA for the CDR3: TGCGCCAGCAGTCCCGGTCGCAATCAGCCCCAGCATTTT. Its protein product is CASSPGRNQPQHF.

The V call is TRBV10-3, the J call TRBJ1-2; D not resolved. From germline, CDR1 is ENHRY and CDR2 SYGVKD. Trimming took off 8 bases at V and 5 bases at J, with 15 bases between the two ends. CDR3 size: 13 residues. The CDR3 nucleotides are TGTGCCATCTCGGACGGATTGAGATATGGCTACACCTTC. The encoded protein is CAISDGLRYGYTF.

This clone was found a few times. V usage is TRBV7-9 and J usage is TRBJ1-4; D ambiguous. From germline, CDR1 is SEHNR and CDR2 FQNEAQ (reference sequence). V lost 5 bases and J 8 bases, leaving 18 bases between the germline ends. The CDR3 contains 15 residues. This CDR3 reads CASSRTGIVTEKLFF. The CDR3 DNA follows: TGTGCCAGCAGCCGGACTGGGATTGTTACGGAAAAACTGTTTTTT.

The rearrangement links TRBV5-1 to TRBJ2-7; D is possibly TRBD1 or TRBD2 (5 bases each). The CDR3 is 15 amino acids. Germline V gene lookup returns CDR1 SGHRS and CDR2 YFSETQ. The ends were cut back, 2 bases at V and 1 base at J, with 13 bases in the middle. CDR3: CASSLPGRWSYEQYF. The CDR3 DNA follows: TGCGCCAGCAGCTTACCGGGACGGTGGTCCTACGAGCAGTACTTC.

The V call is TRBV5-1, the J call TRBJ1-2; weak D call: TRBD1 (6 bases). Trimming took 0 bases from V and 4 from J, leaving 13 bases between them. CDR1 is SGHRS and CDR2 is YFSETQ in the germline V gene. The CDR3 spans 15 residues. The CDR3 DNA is TGCGCCAGCAGCTTGGCGGACAGCAAGACCTATGGCTACACCTTC. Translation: CASSLADSKTYGYTF.

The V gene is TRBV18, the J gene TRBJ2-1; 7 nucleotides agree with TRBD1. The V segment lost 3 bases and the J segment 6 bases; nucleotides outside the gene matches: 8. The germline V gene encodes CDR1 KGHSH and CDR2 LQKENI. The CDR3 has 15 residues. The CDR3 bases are TGTGCCAGCTCACCGGGACAGAAATTTTTCAATGAGCAGTTCTTC. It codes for CASSPGQKFFNEQFF.